This TCR beta chain was obtained from a study of blood T cells in healthy people across ages. This clonotype appeared a few times. Its antigen is unidentified. Overall study results and limits: The study found TCR beta diversity correlated strongly with naive T cell percentage. Per million T cells, TCR beta diversity dropped about linearly as age rose.

The authors ran a second PCR of 7 to 11 cycles using a sample-barcoded 5' primer and a J-beta primer mix. Paired-end reads containing CDR3 totaled no fewer than 2.5 million for each sample. TCRdb used MiXCR to reprocess the 5' RACE reads, holding one entry per CDR3 protein. The data show 1.5 million to 2 million distinct CDR3 sequences, approximately 39% seen once. Trimming shortened V by 4 bases and J by 3 bases, and 7 bases separated the two germline ends. Germline values: CDR1 SGHRS, CDR2 YFSETQ. This CDR3 has 12 residues. This chain connects TRBV5-1 to TRBJ1-1; D is ambiguous. Sequenced input: blood. This receptor was obtained from a human donor in good health. CDR3 in amino acids: CASSQDDTEAFF. DNA for the CDR3: TGCGCCAGCAGCCAGGACGACACTGAAGCTTTCTTT.